These T cell receptor beta chains were read from a single sample in a study of T-cell reconstitution after alpha-beta-depleted transplantation in children. Each CDR3 protein is one row after TCRdb ran MiXCR on the PCR reads. Among some 400,000 distinct CDR3 sequences listed, roughly 22% were seen once. The sample here was PBMCs from the stem cell graft donor, taken from the stem cell graft. All receptors derive from a human donor who donated a stem cell graft to a child with acute myeloid leukemia. The CDR3 runs from the conserved cysteine through the conserved F or W. D genes are given only for firm matches. Size tells how often a clone was seen (once, few, many) or the class of an expanded clone, and some rows leave it out.

NA TRBJ2-7 TRBV27 many CASSLPSYEQYF TGTGCCAGCAGTCTCCCTTCCTACGAGCAGTACTTC
TRBD2 TRBJ2-1 TRBV7-8 few CASSLERLAGGDEQFF TGTGCCAGCAGCTTAGAAAGGCTAGCGGGAGGAGATGAGCAGTTCTTC
TRBD1 TRBJ2-5 TRBV20-1 NA CSANRGTGMGETQYF TGCAGTGCGAATCGCGGGACAGGGATGGGAGAGACCCAGTACTTC
NA TRBJ2-7 TRBV28 NA CASRRGVYEQYF TGTGCCAGCAGAAGGGGAGTCTACGAGCAGTACTTC
TRBD2 TRBJ2-1 TRBV20-1 few CSARDHTSVLVYEQFF TGCAGTGCTAGAGATCACACTAGCGTCCTAGTATATGAGCAGTTCTTC
NA TRBJ1-1 TRBV12-3/TRBV12-4 NA CASSFLALGVAGTEAFF TGTGCCAGCAGTTTCTTGGCGTTGGGCGTCGCGGGCACTGAAGCTTTCTTT
NA TRBJ1-4 TRBV5-5 NA CASRRTGLEAEKLFF TGTGCCAGCAGACGTACCGGCCTGGAGGCTGAAAAACTGTTTTTT
NA TRBJ1-2 TRBV20-1 few CSARGGTSNGYTF TGCAGTGCTAGAGGAGGGACCTCAAATGGCTACACCTTC
TRBD1 TRBJ2-1 TRBV7-9 NA CASSGLPTGAIPNEQFF TGTGCCAGCAGCGGTCTGCCTACAGGGGCAATTCCCAACGAGCAGTTCTTC
TRBD2 TRBJ2-7 TRBV20-1 many CSARLAGNSYEQYF TGCAGTGCTAGACTAGCGGGAAACTCCTACGAGCAGTACTTC
NA TRBJ2-1 TRBV20-1 many CSAWVGGNDEQFF TGCAGTGCTTGGGTTGGGGGTAACGATGAGCAGTTCTTC
NA TRBJ2-4 TRBV11-2 many CASSATKNIQYF TGTGCCAGCAGCGCCACCAAAAACATTCAGTACTTC
TRBD1 TRBJ1-1 TRBV4-1 once CASSQGPGQGTEAFF TGCGCCAGCAGCCAAGGGCCCGGACAGGGCACTGAAGCTTTCTTT
NA TRBJ1-1 TRBV18 NA CASSPSQENTEAFF TGTGCCAGCTCACCGAGCCAAGAGAACACTGAAGCTTTCTTT
TRBD1 TRBJ1-5 TRBV7-2 few CASSPRTGGSDQPQHF TGTGCCAGCAGCCCAAGGACAGGGGGCAGCGATCAGCCCCAGCATTTT
NA TRBJ2-7 TRBV6-2/TRBV6-3 few CASSYDSLLGREQYF TGTGCCAGCAGTTACGACTCGCTGCTGGGTCGCGAGCAGTACTTC
NA TRBJ2-3 TRBV7-9 few CASSFSETSTDTQYF TGTGCCAGCAGCTTTAGCGAGACTAGCACAGATACGCAGTATTTT
TRBD1 TRBJ2-7 TRBV7-9 NA CASSLASGQESYEQYF TGTGCCAGCAGCTTAGCGTCGGGACAGGAGTCCTACGAGCAGTACTTC
NA TRBJ2-5 TRBV6-2/TRBV6-3 NA CASSYSHVKETQYF TGTGCCAGCAGTTATAGCCACGTAAAAGAGACCCAGTACTTC
TRBD1 TRBJ2-1 TRBV5-1 few CASSLNGQGNIDEQFF TGCGCCAGCAGCCTTAACGGACAGGGGAATATTGATGAGCAGTTCTTC
NA TRBJ2-3 TRBV11-3 few CASSLAVEDTQYF TGTGCCAGCAGCTTAGCGGTAGAGGATACGCAGTATTTT
NA TRBJ1-2 TRBV12-3/TRBV12-4 few CASNIIAAYGYTF TGTGCCAGCAACATAATCGCGGCCTATGGCTACACCTTC
TRBD2 TRBJ2-7 TRBV6-5 many CASSYQRTSGSTYEQYF TGTGCCAGCAGTTATCAAAGGACTAGCGGGTCTACCTACGAGCAGTACTTC
NA TRBJ1-5 TRBV28 NA CASRSRGNVDNQPQHF TGTGCCAGCAGAAGCAGGGGAAATGTGGACAATCAGCCCCAGCATTTT
NA TRBJ2-7 TRBV6-5 few CASSYGWAGWVF TGTGCCAGCAGTTACGGTTGGGCAGGTTGGGTTTTC
TRBD1 TRBJ1-1 TRBV27 NA CASTRQGVNTEAFF TGTGCCAGCACAAGACAGGGTGTGAACACTGAAGCTTTCTTT
NA TRBJ1-2 TRBV6-6 NA CASPGRAGYTF TGTGCCAGCCCAGGGCGCGCCGGCTACACCTTC
TRBD2 TRBJ2-3 TRBV20-1 many CSAAYRTSGTDTQYF TGCAGTGCCGCATACCGGACTAGCGGCACAGATACGCAGTATTTT
NA TRBJ2-7 TRBV29-1 few CSVGSGGGYEQYF TGCAGCGTTGGGTCAGGGGGGGGCTACGAGCAGTACTTC
NA TRBJ1-2 TRBV4-2 few CASSQDSPANYGYTF TGTGCCAGCAGCCAAGATAGTCCGGCGAACTATGGCTACACCTTC
NA TRBJ2-7 TRBV12-3/TRBV12-4 few CASSFAVGQYF TGTGCCAGCAGTTTCGCCGTGGGGCAGTACTTC
TRBD2 TRBJ2-5 TRBV20-1 NA CSAPDPVDARRESWYQETQYF TGCAGTGCTCCCGACCCCGTAGACGCTCGGCGGGAGTCATGGTACCAAGAGACCCAGTACTTC
NA TRBJ2-3 TRBV20-1 few CSARTVAGTDTQYF TGCAGTGCTAGGACTGTGGCGGGCACAGATACGCAGTATTTT
NA TRBJ1-1 TRBV27 few CASSLSGGAPNTEAFF TGTGCCAGCAGTTTATCGGGAGGGGCCCCGAACACTGAAGCTTTCTTT
TRBD1 TRBJ1-2 TRBV29-1 many CSVALGTGRNYGYTF TGCAGCGTTGCACTCGGGACAGGACGTAACTATGGCTACACCTTC
NA TRBJ2-1 TRBV29-1 many CSVAEPGFNEQFF TGCAGCGTTGCAGAGCCGGGCTTCAATGAGCAGTTCTTC
NA TRBJ2-1 TRBV11-2 few CASSPPGQFF TGTGCCAGCAGCCCCCCAGGGCAGTTCTTC
TRBD2 TRBJ2-1 TRBV20-1 NA CSAIPSPTSGRAYHNEQFF TGCAGTGCCATACCATCTCCGACTAGCGGGAGGGCCTATCACAATGAGCAGTTCTTC
NA TRBJ2-1 TRBV24-1 NA CATSDVNLNEQFF TGTGCCACCAGTGATGTAAATTTAAACGAGCAGTTCTTC
NA TRBJ2-1 TRBV24-1 NA CATSDPTRRYGNEQFF TGTGCCACCAGTGACCCAACTAGGAGGTATGGCAATGAGCAGTTCTTC
NA TRBJ1-2 TRBV20-1 many CSAPRTDYGYTF TGCAGTGCGCCTCGGACAGACTATGGCTACACCTTC
TRBD2 TRBJ2-5 TRBV12-3/TRBV12-4 NA CASSLSGLAYQETQYF TGTGCCAGCAGTTTATCCGGACTAGCGTATCAAGAGACCCAGTACTTC
NA TRBJ2-1 TRBV6-5 few CASSYRTRGRSYNEQFF TGTGCCAGCAGTTACCGGACACGGGGACGGTCCTACAATGAGCAGTTCTTC
NA TRBJ2-1 TRBV29-1 many CSVCWESSYNEQFF TGCAGCGTCTGCTGGGAAAGCTCCTACAATGAGCAGTTCTTC
NA TRBJ2-7 TRBV12-3/TRBV12-4 NA CASSSNGGTYEQYF TGTGCCAGCAGCTCTAATGGGGGCACCTACGAGCAGTACTTC
NA TRBJ2-3 TRBV5-6 few CASSLVRTSDTQYF TGTGCCAGCAGCTTGGTCCGGACTTCCGATACGCAGTATTTT
NA TRBJ1-1 TRBV20-1 many CSARGGAVNTEAFF TGCAGTGCTAGAGGGGGCGCGGTGAACACTGAAGCTTTCTTT
NA TRBJ1-1 TRBV12-3/TRBV12-4 NA CASRSFGGTEAFF TGTGCCAGCAGATCTTTTGGTGGGACTGAAGCTTTCTTT
NA TRBJ2-1 TRBV12-3/TRBV12-4 NA CASTGGNEQFF TGTGCCAGCACCGGGGGAAATGAGCAGTTCTTC
NA TRBJ2-7 TRBV7-9 few CASSPRSEPTYEQYF TGTGCCAGCAGCCCACGGAGTGAGCCGACCTACGAGCAGTACTTC